These T cell receptor beta chains were read from a single sample in a study of blood T cell repertoires in COVID-19. Measured with immunoSEQ multiplex PCR; TCRdb has only the in-frame clones, and not every one. The table has 200,000 to 250,000 clones, roughly 88% seen once. Input material: peripheral blood. Receptors originate from a man aged 18 to 30 with active or convalescent COVID-19. The CDR3 runs from the conserved cysteine through the conserved F or W. Fields, in order: J gene, V gene, CDR3 protein.

J gene: TRBJ1-2; V gene: TRBV18; CDR3 protein: CASSPSRADYGYTF
J gene: TRBJ2-7; V gene: TRBV7-9; CDR3 protein: CASSLAGSHEQYF
J gene: TRBJ1-4; V gene: TRBV29-1; CDR3 protein: CSVGNEKLFF
J gene: TRBJ2-2; V gene: TRBV4-3; CDR3 protein: CASSQDRGSGELFF
J gene: TRBJ2-1; V gene: TRBV6-2/TRBV6-3; CDR3 protein: CASSYPWRRDSYNEQFF
J gene: TRBJ2-7; V gene: TRBV19; CDR3 protein: CASKRKGVSYEQYF
J gene: TRBJ1-2; V gene: TRBV29-1; CDR3 protein: CSVVDRGGYGYTF
J gene: TRBJ2-1; V gene: TRBV29-1; CDR3 protein: CSAGNQFGQFF
J gene: TRBJ1-1; V gene: TRBV29-1; CDR3 protein: CSVTGRVNTEAFF
J gene: TRBJ2-2; V gene: TRBV6-1; CDR3 protein: CASSEYFGRGTGLFSVTGELFF
J gene: TRBJ2-3; V gene: TRBV2; CDR3 protein: CASIRGDTQYF
J gene: TRBJ2-7; V gene: TRBV19; CDR3 protein: CASRDGVDEQYF
J gene: TRBJ1-3; V gene: TRBV11-3; CDR3 protein: CASSLGGPTDSNTIYF
J gene: TRBJ1-6; V gene: TRBV5-5; CDR3 protein: CASSLSDSPLHF
J gene: TRBJ1-1; V gene: TRBV5-1; CDR3 protein: CASSWGQSSFLNTEAFF
J gene: TRBJ1-1; V gene: TRBV29-1; CDR3 protein: CSVGGAGDTEAFF
J gene: TRBJ1-2; V gene: TRBV7-9; CDR3 protein: CASSVGQGGGYTF
J gene: TRBJ1-6; V gene: TRBV5-1; CDR3 protein: CASSLEGQGGGSPLHF
J gene: TRBJ1-2; V gene: TRBV7-8; CDR3 protein: CASSLGPHRRDGYTF
J gene: TRBJ2-2; V gene: TRBV9; CDR3 protein: CASSRGQTGTGELFF
J gene: TRBJ2-1; V gene: TRBV28; CDR3 protein: CASSPLRRTSGAANEQFF
J gene: TRBJ2-3; V gene: TRBV19; CDR3 protein: CASSSASTDTQYF
J gene: TRBJ2-1; V gene: TRBV5-6; CDR3 protein: CASSLTLQYNEQFF
J gene: TRBJ2-5; V gene: TRBV28; CDR3 protein: CASSLLAPETQYF
J gene: TRBJ2-2; V gene: TRBV5-1; CDR3 protein: CASSWGGTGELFF
J gene: TRBJ1-6; V gene: TRBV6-6; CDR3 protein: CASSRGTGTYNSPLHF
J gene: TRBJ2-3; V gene: TRBV5-1; CDR3 protein: CASSSGTSGRAPDTQYF
J gene: TRBJ2-7; V gene: TRBV6-5; CDR3 protein: CASSYSWTESSYEQYF